This T cell receptor beta chain was obtained from a study of blood T cell repertoires in COVID-19. Authors' analysis steps: Reference gene primer amplification gave nucleated cell count estimates. TCRdb's copy holds only in-frame clones and misses some; the assay was immunoSEQ multiplex PCR. V and J calls and clone size come straight from that table; D and trimming were deduced from the DNA. The profile shows about 84,000 clones, over 75% of them singletons. The sample consisted of peripheral blood. This clonotype originated in a man between 65 and 85 years old with acute or convalescent COVID-19.

DNA for the CDR3: TGTGCCAGCAGCTTGGCCGCGACAGGACGGGCGACCCAGTACTTC. It translates to CASSLAATGRATQYF. The chain has TRBV5-6 and TRBJ2-5, with D possibly TRBD1 on 6 matching bases. With 0 bases removed from V and 7 bases from J, the gap between germline ends came to 16 bases. The CDR3 spans 15 residues. The germline V gene has CDR1 SGHDT and CDR2 YYEEEE.